The 27 T cell receptor beta chains below all came from one sample that was sequenced in a study of blood T cell repertoires in COVID-19. Libraries were prepared by immunoSEQ multiplex PCR; TCRdb keeps only in-frame clonotypes and omits some of them. The data contain under 95,000 clones, roughly 88% of them singletons. Source material: peripheral blood. The receptors stem from a woman aged 80 or over with COVID-19, enrolled during active disease.

V gene TRBV19 combines with J gene TRBJ2-2; D gene uncertain. Trimming removed 1 base from V and 9 bases from J, with 9 bases in between. The CDR3 consists of 13 residues. Germline CDR1 reads LNHDA; CDR2 reads SQIVND (reference sequence). This CDR3 is CASSIVGPRELFF. The CDR3 DNA reads TGTGCCAGTAGTATAGTTGGCCCCAGGGAGCTGTTTTTT.

The genes are TRBV6-4 and TRBJ2-2; the D gene is possibly TRBD1 (6 bases). The CDR3 has 16 amino acids. The V gene's germline CDR1 is MRHNA and CDR2 SNTAGT. V was clipped by 5 bases and J by 1 base, with 14 bases between them. As DNA, the CDR3 is TGTGCCAGCAGTTCCGGGACATCGGAGAACACCGGGGAGCTGTTTTTT. It codes for CASSSGTSENTGELFF.

This sequence joins TRBV3-1 (or the pseudogene TRBV3-2) and TRBJ2-1; TRBD2 matches at 7 bases. There are 14 residues in the CDR3. CDR1 is LGHDT and CDR2 is YNNKEL in the germline V gene (reference sequence). Trimming at V came to 2 bases and at J to 4 bases, leaving 2 bases not matched to a gene. Here the CDR3 DNA reads TGTGCCAGCAGCCAAATGGGAGGGTACAATGAGCAGTTCTTC. Protein sequence: CASSQMGGYNEQFF.

The gene calls are TRBV6-2 or TRBV6-3 and TRBJ1-1, with 9 bases identical to TRBD1. Trimming at V came to 6 bases and at J to 4 bases, leaving 9 bases not matched to a gene. From germline, CDR1 is MNHEY and CDR2 SVGEGT. The CDR3 extends over 15 amino acids. The CDR3 coding sequence is TGTGCCAGCAGCACAGGGGGCGCGCTGGGCACTGAAGCTTTCTTT. Translation gives CASSTGGALGTEAFF.

This chain uses TRBV2 with TRBJ2-3; no firm D call. Trimming cost V 4 bases and J 1 base, with 9 bases left between them. The length of the CDR3 is 14 residues. Germline V gene data show CDR1 as SNHLY and CDR2 as FYNNEI. The CDR3 DNA reads as TGTGCCAGCAGTGGGCTGGTTCGCACAGATACGCAGTATTTT. This gives the protein CASSGLVRTDTQYF.

The chain employs TRBV30 and TRBJ2-5; TRBD2 aligns across 7 bases. V shed 2 bases, J shed 4 bases, and the junction held 1 base outside the gene matches. Germline V lookup: CDR1 GTSNPN, CDR2 SVGIG (reference sequence). There are 12 residues in the CDR3. The CDR3 nucleotides are TGTGCCTGGAGTCCGGGGGGAGAGACCCAGTACTTC. It is translated as CAWSPGGETQYF.

V and J are TRBV12-3 or TRBV12-4 and TRBJ2-1; possible D gene TRBD2, 7 bases. V lost 3 bases, J lost 9 bases, and 12 bases lay in between. The CDR3 length is 13 residues. In DNA, the CDR3 is TGTGCCAGCAGTTTGGGGGGGCTTATTGAGCAGTTCTTC. Translation: CASSLGGLIEQFF.

This clone was counted between two and nine times. V is TRBV2 and J is TRBJ2-7, with a possible D match to TRBD2 (7 bases). Germline V gene sequence: CDR1 SNHLY, CDR2 FYNNEI. This CDR3 is 15 amino acids long. Trimming took off 0 bases at V and 2 bases at J, with 11 bases between the two ends. DNA of the CDR3: TGTGCCAGCAGTGAAGCGGCGGGGGCGGCCTACGAGCAGTACTTC. This gives the protein CASSEAAGAAYEQYF.

V gene TRBV11-2 combines with J gene TRBJ2-2, with TRBD2 matching 15 bases. The V gene end was trimmed by 5 bases and the J gene end by 15 bases; junction bases not matched to a gene: 7. Per germline, CDR1 SGHAT and CDR2 FQNNGV. This CDR3 has 14 amino acids. DNA for the CDR3: TGTGCCAGCAGCACCTCGGGACTAGCGGGAGGAGTGTTTTTT. This translates into CASSTSGLAGGVFF. Using reference TRBV11-2 and TRBJ2-2 for the parts outside the CDR3, the full variable domain is EAGVAQSPRYKIIEKRQSVAFWCNPISGHATLYWYQQILGQGPKLLIQFQNNGVVDDSQLPKDRFSAERLKGVDSTLKIQPAKLEDSAVYLCASSTSGLAGGVFFGEGSRLTVL.

The chain combines TRBV27 with TRBJ2-5, with D maybe TRBD2 (6 bases). V lost 5 bases and J lost 6, with 16 bases in between. This CDR3 is 14 amino acids long. Germline V gene data show CDR1 as MNHEY and CDR2 as SMNVEV (reference sequence). CDR3 in DNA: TGTGCCAGCAGTCCCCCGGGGGTGGCGAAGACCCAGTACTTC. Amino acids: CASSPPGVAKTQYF.

This CDR3 reads CASSRGQGEGGYTF. As DNA, the CDR3 is TGTGCCAGCTCACGCGGACAGGGGGAGGGCGGCTACACCTTC. The chain employs TRBV18 and TRBJ1-2; the match to TRBD1 covers 10 bases. The V and J ends lost 4 bases and 8 bases, in that order; junction bases with no gene match: 7. Germline CDR1 is KGHSH and CDR2 is LQKENI. The CDR3 contains 14 residues.

The chain uses TRBV7-2 and TRBJ2-3; D is perhaps TRBD2 (5 bases). The CDR3 is made up of 15 amino acids. Germline loops: CDR1 SGHTA, CDR2 FQGNSA. The ends were cut back, 5 bases at V and 5 bases at J, with 17 bases in the middle. CDR3 nucleotide sequence: TGTGCCAGCAGCCCTGAGGGATCTCGGGGAGATACGCAGTATTTT. It codes for CASSPEGSRGDTQYF.

The rearrangement uses TRBV18 and TRBJ2-1; D possibly corresponds to TRBD1 (6 bases). The germline CDR1 and CDR2 sequences are KGHSH and LQKENI. V was pared by 3 bases and J by 4 bases, with 16 bases between. The CDR3 loop spans 16 amino acids. CDR3 amino acids: CASSPQGSSGYNEQFF. The CDR3 DNA reads TGTGCCAGCTCACCGCAGGGGTCGTCGGGTTACAATGAGCAGTTCTTC.

The V call is TRBV4-2, the J call TRBJ2-7; D is perhaps TRBD2 (5 bases). This CDR3 is built from 16 residues. V lost 4 bases to trimming and J lost 5 bases, with 21 bases between them. Germline V CDR1 and CDR2: LGHNA, YNFKEQ. For the CDR3, the DNA is TGTGCCAGCAGCCCCCTGGGAGCCTCAAATAGGGACGAGCAGTACTTC. It codes for CASSPLGASNRDEQYF.

The chain combines TRBV5-4 with TRBJ2-3; possibly TRBD2 for D (6 bases). The V end lost 8 bases, the J end lost 0 bases, and 19 bases lay between the germline ends. Germline V CDR1 and CDR2: SGHNT, YYREEE (reference sequence). The CDR3 is made up of 16 amino acids. CDR3 in amino acids: CASSPRGGYSTDTQYF. The CDR3 DNA sequence: TGTGCCAGTTCTCCCCGGGGAGGATATAGCACAGATACGCAGTATTTT. Supplemented by reference TRBV5-4 and TRBJ2-3, the full variable domain reads ETGVTQSPTHLIKTRGQQVTLRCSSQSGHNTVSWYQQALGQGPQFIFQYYREEENGRGNFPPRFSGLQFPNYSSELNVNALELDDSALYLCASSPRGGYSTDTQYFGPGTRLTVL.

The chain employs TRBV6-5 and TRBJ1-5; D uncertain. The CDR3 spans 14 residues. Trimming left V 2 bases short and J 5 bases short, with 10 bases between. CDR1 MNHEY and CDR2 SVGAGI come from the germline V gene. The CDR3 loop is CASSYRQEDQPQHF. The CDR3 DNA reads as TGTGCCAGCAGTTACCGGCAAGAGGATCAGCCCCAGCATTTT.

CDR3 sequence (DNA): TGTGCCAGCAGCGACGGGGTGAGGTTAGAGCAGTACTTC. Protein product: CASSDGVRLEQYF. The chain has TRBV7-2 and TRBJ2-7; tentatively, D is TRBD2 (5 bases). Trimming removed 5 bases at V and 7 bases at J, with 15 bases between. Germline V CDR1 and CDR2: SGHTA, FQGNSA. CDR3 size: 13 residues.

Only one count was recorded for this clone. The chain couples TRBV18 to TRBJ2-7, with 8 bases lining up with TRBD1. This CDR3 has 15 amino acids. Unmatched junction bases numbered 12, after V lost 5 bases and J lost 6 bases. In germline, CDR1 is KGHSH, CDR2 LQKENI. This CDR3 reads CASSRRTGTTSEQYF. CDR3 nucleotide sequence: TGTGCCAGCTCAAGAAGGACAGGGACGACATCCGAGCAGTACTTC.

The chain joins TRBV27 to TRBJ2-5, with 8 bases identical to TRBD2. This CDR3 is built from 15 residues. Germline V lookup: CDR1 MNHEY, CDR2 SMNVEV (reference sequence). Trimming removed 2 bases from V and 5 bases from J; junction bases left unmatched: 7. CDR3 coding DNA: TGTGCCAGCAGTTTAGGGGGACTAGGAGGGGAGACCCAGTACTTC. It translates to CASSLGGLGGETQYF.

This clone is a singleton in its sample. The chain recombines TRBV11-3 with TRBJ2-5; 12 bases line up with TRBD2. V was pared by 6 bases and J by 3 bases, with 14 bases of the junction left unmatched. In germline, CDR1 is SGHNT, CDR2 YENEEA. This CDR3 has 18 amino acids. This chain's CDR3 is CASRSTLERLAGEETQYF. DNA of the CDR3: TGTGCCAGCAGAAGCACCTTGGAAAGACTAGCGGGGGAAGAGACCCAGTACTTC.

The chain uses TRBV3-1 (or the pseudogene TRBV3-2) and TRBJ1-6, with 7 bases identical to TRBD1. The CDR3 runs 17 residues. Germline-derived CDR1 and CDR2 are LGHDT and YNNKEL (reference sequence). V was pared by 1 base and J by 1 base, with 4 bases of the junction left unmatched. The CDR3 region is CASSQVQGRSYNSPLHF. CDR3 DNA: TGTGCCAGCAGCCAAGTACAGGGGAGATCCTATAATTCACCCCTCCACTTT.

V gene TRBV10-2 combines with J gene TRBJ1-4; D unclear. The CDR3 covers 13 residues. CDR1 WSHSY and CDR2 SAAADI come from the germline V gene. The V end was cut by 7 bases, the J end by 7 bases, with 13 bases between. For the CDR3, the DNA is TGCGCCAGCAAAGGAGGCGGCCTTGAAAAACTGTTTTTT. Translated: CASKGGGLEKLFF.

The chain joins TRBV5-1 to TRBJ2-1, with D uncertain. This CDR3 comprises 15 residues. The germline gives CDR1 SGHRS, CDR2 YFSETQ. Trimming pared 5 bases from V and 5 bases from J, leaving 17 bases between. As DNA, the CDR3 is TGCGCCAGCAGTGACCTCCGGAGAGTTGACAATGAGCAGTTCTTC. It is translated as CASSDLRRVDNEQFF.

The chain employs TRBV10-1 and TRBJ1-4, with 7 positions matching TRBD1. J was trimmed by 3 bases and V by 9 bases; bases with no gene match: 10. This CDR3 is 15 amino acids long. CDR1 is WNHNN and CDR2 is SYGVQD in the germline V gene (reference sequence). The CDR3 DNA reads TGCGCCAGACACACAGGGGAGGCGTCTAATGAAAAACTGTTTTTT. Encoded protein: CARHTGEASNEKLFF.

The chain uses TRBV3-1 (or the pseudogene TRBV3-2) and TRBJ1-1; D unresolved. This CDR3 region has 14 residues. Trimming removed 2 bases from V and 0 bases from J, with 7 bases in between. Germline lookup yields CDR1 LGHDT and CDR2 YNNKEL (reference sequence). This chain's CDR3 is CASSQSHMNTEAFF. CDR3 nucleotides: TGTGCCAGCAGCCAAAGCCATATGAACACTGAAGCTTTCTTT.

The table lists this clone with a few counts. The V and J genes are TRBV4-2 and TRBJ2-4, with 7 bases fitting TRBD2. Germline-derived CDR1 and CDR2 are LGHNA and YNFKEQ. The CDR3 loop spans 14 amino acids. Germline trimming cut 6 bases from V and 7 bases from J; bases unmatched to any gene: 9. CDR3 DNA sequence: TGTGCCAGCAGTAATACGGGGGGAATGAACATTCAGTACTTC. As protein: CASSNTGGMNIQYF.

The J gene is TRBJ1-5, the V gene TRBV10-3, with TRBD1 matching 10 bases. V shed 3 bases, J shed 1 base, and the junction held 3 bases outside the gene matches. The CDR3 runs 16 residues. Germline V gene lookup returns CDR1 ENHRY and CDR2 SYGVKD. In DNA form, the CDR3 reads TGTGCCATCAGTGAAGGGACAGGGGCAAGCAATCAGCCCCAGCATTTT. Its translation: CAISEGTGASNQPQHF.